Below, one T cell receptor beta chain is given with its context. The data are from a study of Ad26.COV2.S vaccination and SARS-CoV-2 variants. The CDR3 has 13 amino acids. V was clipped by 1 base and J by 10 bases, with 8 bases between them. Looked up from germline, CDR1 is SNHLY and CDR2 is FYNNEI. Noted treatment: roughly 20 received Ad26.COV2.S at low or high dose, single or two shots; several received placebo; per-sample allocation not given. The study sampled participants on day 63 after the first vaccine or placebo injection. The repertoire was sequenced with immunoSEQ multiplex PCR; TCRdb's copy has only in-frame clones and lacks some. The sample holds roughly 420,000 clones, approximately 89% seen once.

The sequencing here drew on peripheral blood, taken in a trial of Ad26.COV2.S vaccine versus placebo. The chain is built from TRBV2 and TRBJ1-6; D might be TRBD1 (5 bases). The sequence came from a person between 18 and 65 years old who received the Ad26.COV2.S COVID-19 vaccine or a placebo. CDR3 in amino acids: CASSEVSGSPLHF. The DNA of the CDR3 is TGTGCCAGCAGTGAAGTGTCAGGGTCACCCCTCCACTTT.